This record covers a single TCR beta chain. The source of the sample is a study of T cells after somatic rescue of genetic block. Germline V gives CDR1 MNHNY, CDR2 SVGAGI (reference sequence). V gave up 2 bases and J gave up 4 bases; unmatched junction bases: 3. There are 14 residues in the CDR3. Data came from immunoSEQ multiplex PCR; TCRdb stores just in-frame clones and leaves some out. The profile shows approximately 65,000 clones, 85% to 95% of them singletons. Source material: peripheral blood mononuclear cells (PBMCs). The TCR comes from a man in his forties. The chain carries TRBV6-6 and TRBJ1-2; 8 bases align to TRBD1. Here the CDR3 DNA reads TGTGCCAGCAGTTACGGACAGGGCGGCTATGGCTACACCTTC. Encoded protein: CASSYGQGGYGYTF.